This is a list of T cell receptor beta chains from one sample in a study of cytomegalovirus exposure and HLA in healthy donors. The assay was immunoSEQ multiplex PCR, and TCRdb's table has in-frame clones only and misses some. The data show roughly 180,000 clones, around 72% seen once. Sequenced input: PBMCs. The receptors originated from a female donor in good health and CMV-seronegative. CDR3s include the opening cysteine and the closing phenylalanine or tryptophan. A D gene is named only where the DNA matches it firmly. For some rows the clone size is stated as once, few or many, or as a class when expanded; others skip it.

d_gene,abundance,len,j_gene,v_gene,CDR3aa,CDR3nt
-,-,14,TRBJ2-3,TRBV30,CAWRSSWRADTQYF,TGTGCCTGGAGGTCCTCATGGAGGGCAGATACGCAGTATTTT
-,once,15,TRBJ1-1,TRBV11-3,CASSLAFGAPHEAFF,TGTGCCAGCAGCTTAGCGTTTGGGGCACCCCATGAAGCTTTCTTT
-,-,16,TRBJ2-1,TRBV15,CATSRDTGLLYNEQFF,TGTGCCACCAGCAGAGATACGGGACTTCTGTACAATGAGCAGTTCTTC
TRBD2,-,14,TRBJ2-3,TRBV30,CAWTGGGRTDTQYF,TGTGCCTGGACCGGCGGGGGGAGAACAGATACGCAGTATTTT
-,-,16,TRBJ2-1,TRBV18,CASSRPLRDKYNEQFF,TGTGCCAGCTCACGACCACTACGGGACAAGTACAATGAGCAGTTCTTC
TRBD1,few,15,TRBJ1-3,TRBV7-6,CASSFGTGAGNTIYF,TGTGCCAGCAGCTTCGGGACAGGGGCTGGAAACACCATATATTTT
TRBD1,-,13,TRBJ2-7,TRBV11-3,CASSSGQGDEQYF,TGTGCCAGCAGCTCGGGACAGGGGGACGAGCAGTACTTC
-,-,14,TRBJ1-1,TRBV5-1,CASSSRLMNTEAFF,TGCGCCAGCAGCTCGCGGCTGATGAACACTGAAGCTTTCTTT
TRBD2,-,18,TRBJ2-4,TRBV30,CAWSSRTSGSWTKNIQYF,TGTGCCTGGAGTTCCCGGACTAGCGGGAGTTGGACCAAAAACATTCAGTACTTC
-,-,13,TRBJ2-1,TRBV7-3,CASSPGTSGEQFF,TGTGCCAGCAGCCCCGGGACTTCCGGTGAGCAGTTCTTC
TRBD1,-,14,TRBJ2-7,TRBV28,CASITDRAPYEQYF,TGTGCCAGCATTACGGACAGGGCCCCCTACGAGCAGTACTTC
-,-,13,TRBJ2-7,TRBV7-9,CASSFAGPGQEVF,TGTGCCAGCAGCTTTGCCGGGCCCGGGCAGGAGGTCTTC
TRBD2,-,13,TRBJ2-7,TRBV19,CASSIEAGTEQYF,TGTGCCAGTAGTATAGAAGCGGGGACCGAGCAGTACTTC
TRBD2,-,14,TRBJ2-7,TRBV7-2,CASSSLAGWEEQYF,TGTGCCAGCAGCTCACTAGCGGGATGGGAAGAGCAGTACTTC
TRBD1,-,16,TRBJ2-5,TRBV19,CASSAQGAGIVETQYF,TGTGCCAGTAGTGCACAGGGGGCTGGAATAGTAGAGACCCAGTACTTC
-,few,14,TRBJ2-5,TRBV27,CASSLSQLQETQYF,TGTGCCAGCAGTTTATCGCAGTTACAAGAGACCCAGTACTTC
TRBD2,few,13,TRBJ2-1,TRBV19,CASTSLAGNEQFF,TGTGCCAGTACGTCCCTAGCGGGAAATGAGCAGTTCTTC
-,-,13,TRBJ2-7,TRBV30,CAWRRAGTYEQYF,TGTGCCTGGAGGCGGGCCGGAACCTACGAGCAGTACTTC
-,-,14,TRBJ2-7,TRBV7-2,CASSPQDSFYEQYF,TGTGCCAGCAGCCCTCAGGACAGCTTCTACGAGCAGTACTTC
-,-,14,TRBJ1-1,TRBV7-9,CASSDRQTNTEAFF,TGTGCCAGCAGCGACCGACAAACGAACACTGAAGCTTTCTTT
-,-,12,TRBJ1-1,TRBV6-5,CASSYSGAEAFF,TGTGCCAGCAGTTACTCGGGAGCTGAAGCTTTCTTT
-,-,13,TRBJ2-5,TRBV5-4,CASSLNREETQYF,TGTGCCAGCAGCTTGAACAGGGAGGAGACCCAGTACTTC
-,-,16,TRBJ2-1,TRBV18,CASSPPRDSNPDEQFF,TGTGCCAGCTCACCACCGAGGGACTCCAATCCGGATGAGCAGTTCTTC
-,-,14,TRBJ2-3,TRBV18,CASSPPDRRDTQYF,TGTGCCAGCTCACCACCAGACAGGCGGGATACGCAGTATTTT
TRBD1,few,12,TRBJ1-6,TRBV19,CASTGGNSPLHF,TGTGCCAGTACAGGGGGGAATTCACCCCTCCACTTT
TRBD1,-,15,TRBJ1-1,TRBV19,CASSLPDRGPTEAFF,TGTGCCAGTAGTCTCCCGGACAGGGGTCCCACTGAAGCTTTCTTT
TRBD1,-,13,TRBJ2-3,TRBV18,CASSPGQGDTQYF,TGTGCCAGCTCCCCGGGACAGGGAGATACGCAGTATTTT
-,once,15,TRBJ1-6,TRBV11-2,CASRIIKGNNSPLHF,TGTGCCAGCAGAATCATCAAGGGGAATAATTCACCCCTCCACTTT
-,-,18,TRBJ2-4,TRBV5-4,CASSPTGGGELAKNIQYF,TGTGCCAGCAGCCCCACCGGCGGGGGCGAACTAGCCAAAAACATTCAGTACTTC
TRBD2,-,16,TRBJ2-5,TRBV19,CASSVPGTTGPGTQYF,TGTGCCAGTAGTGTGCCCGGGACTACCGGGCCGGGGACCCAGTACTTC
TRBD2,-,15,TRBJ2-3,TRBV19,CASSGRLAGVDTQYF,TGTGCCAGTAGTGGGAGACTAGCGGGAGTAGATACGCAGTATTTT
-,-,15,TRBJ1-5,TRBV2,CASSGGGQYNQPQHF,TGTGCCAGCAGTGGGGGTGGACAGTATAATCAGCCCCAGCATTTT
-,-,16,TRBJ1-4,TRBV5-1,CASSFPTGATNEKLFF,TGCGCCAGCAGCTTTCCGACAGGCGCAACTAATGAAAAACTGTTTTTT
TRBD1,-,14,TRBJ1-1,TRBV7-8,CASSRQGSQPEAFF,TGTGCCAGCAGTCGACAGGGGAGCCAACCTGAAGCTTTCTTT
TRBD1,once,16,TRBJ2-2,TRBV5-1,CASSLARDRATGELFF,TGCGCCAGCAGCTTGGCCCGGGACAGGGCCACCGGGGAGCTGTTTTTT
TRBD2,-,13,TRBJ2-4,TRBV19,CASSRGLADIQYF,TGTGCCAGTAGTAGGGGACTAGCTGACATTCAGTACTTC
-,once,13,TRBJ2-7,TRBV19,CASSIREFYEQYF,TGTGCCAGTAGTATTCGGGAGTTTTACGAGCAGTACTTC
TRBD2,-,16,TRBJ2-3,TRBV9,CASSVDGGTSGATQYF,TGTGCCAGCAGCGTAGATGGAGGGACTAGCGGGGCTACGCAGTATTTT
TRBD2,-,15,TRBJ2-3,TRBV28,CASSPTSGPLYTQYF,TGTGCCAGCAGTCCGACTAGCGGGCCTTTATATACGCAGTATTTT
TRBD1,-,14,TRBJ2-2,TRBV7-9,CASPGTENTGELFF,TGTGCCAGTCCCGGGACAGAGAACACCGGGGAGCTGTTTTTT
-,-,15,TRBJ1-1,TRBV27,CASSALGGANTEAFF,TGTGCCAGCAGTGCCCTCGGGGGTGCGAACACTGAAGCTTTCTTT
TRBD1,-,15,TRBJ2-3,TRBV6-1,CASISGGQGGDTQYF,TGTGCCAGCATCTCAGGGGGACAGGGGGGGGATACGCAGTATTTT
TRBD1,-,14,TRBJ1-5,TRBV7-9,CASSLTGSNQPQHF,TGTGCCAGCAGCTTGACAGGGAGCAATCAGCCCCAGCATTTT
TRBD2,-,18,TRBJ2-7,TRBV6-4,CASSLDGSGGRGLNEQYF,TGTGCCAGCAGCCTAGACGGCTCCGGCGGGAGGGGTCTGAACGAGCAGTACTTC
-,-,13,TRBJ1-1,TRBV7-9,CASLRGRDTEAFF,TGTGCCAGCTTAAGGGGTCGGGACACTGAAGCTTTCTTT
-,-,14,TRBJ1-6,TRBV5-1,CASSWGGESSPLHF,TGCGCCAGCAGCTGGGGGGGAGAGTCGAGCCCCCTCCACTTT